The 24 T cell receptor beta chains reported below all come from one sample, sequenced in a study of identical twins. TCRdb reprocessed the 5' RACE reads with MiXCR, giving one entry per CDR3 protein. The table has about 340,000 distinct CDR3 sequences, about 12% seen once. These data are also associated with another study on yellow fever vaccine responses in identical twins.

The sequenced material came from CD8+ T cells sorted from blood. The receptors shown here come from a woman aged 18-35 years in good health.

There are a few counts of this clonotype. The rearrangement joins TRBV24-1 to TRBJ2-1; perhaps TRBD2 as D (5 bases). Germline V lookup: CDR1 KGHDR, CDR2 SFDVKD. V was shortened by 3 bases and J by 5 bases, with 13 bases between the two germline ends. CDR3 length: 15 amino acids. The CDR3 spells CATSDPLSGDNEQFF. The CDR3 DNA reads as TGTGCCACCAGTGATCCCCTCAGCGGAGACAATGAGCAGTTCTTC.

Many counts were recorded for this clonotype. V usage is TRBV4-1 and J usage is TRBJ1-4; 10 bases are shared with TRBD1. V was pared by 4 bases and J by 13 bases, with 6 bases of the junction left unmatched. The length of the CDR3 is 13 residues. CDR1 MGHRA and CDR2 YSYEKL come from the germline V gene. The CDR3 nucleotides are TGCGCCAGCAGCCCTGGACAGGGGGACAGACTGTTTTTT. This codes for CASSPGQGDRLFF.

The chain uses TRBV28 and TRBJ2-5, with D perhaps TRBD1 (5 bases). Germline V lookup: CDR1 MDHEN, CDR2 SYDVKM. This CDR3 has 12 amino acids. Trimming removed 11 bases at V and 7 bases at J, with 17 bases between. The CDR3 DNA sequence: TGTGCCTGCCAAGGGGATATGGTGACCCAGTACTTC. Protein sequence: CACQGDMVTQYF. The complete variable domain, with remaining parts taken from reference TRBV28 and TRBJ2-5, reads DVKVTQSSRYLVKRTGEKVFLECVQDMDHENMFWYRQDPGLGLRLIYFSYDVKMKEKGDIPEGYSVSREKKERFSLILESASTNQTSMYLCACQGDMVTQYFGPGTRLLVL.

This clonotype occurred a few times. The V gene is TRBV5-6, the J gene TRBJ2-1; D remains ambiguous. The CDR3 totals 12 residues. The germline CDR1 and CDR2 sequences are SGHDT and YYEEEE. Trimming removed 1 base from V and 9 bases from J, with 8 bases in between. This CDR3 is CASSLTRLEQFF. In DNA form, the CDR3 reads TGTGCCAGCAGCTTGACGCGGCTTGAGCAGTTCTTC.

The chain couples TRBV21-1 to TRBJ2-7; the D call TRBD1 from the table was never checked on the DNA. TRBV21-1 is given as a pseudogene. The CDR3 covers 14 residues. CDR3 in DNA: TGTGCCAGCACCCCAGGGACAGGGATTTTCGAGCAGTACGTC. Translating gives CASTPGTGIFEQYV.

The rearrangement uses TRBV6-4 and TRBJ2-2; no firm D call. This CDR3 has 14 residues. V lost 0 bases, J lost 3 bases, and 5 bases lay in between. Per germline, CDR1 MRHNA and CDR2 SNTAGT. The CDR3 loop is CASSDSRDTGELFF. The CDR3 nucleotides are TGTGCCAGCAGTGACTCGAGAGACACCGGGGAGCTGTTTTTT.

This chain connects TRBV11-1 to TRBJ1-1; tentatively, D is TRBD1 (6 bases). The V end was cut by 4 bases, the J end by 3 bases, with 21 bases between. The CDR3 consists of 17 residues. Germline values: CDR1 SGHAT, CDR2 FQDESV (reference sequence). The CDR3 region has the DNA TGTGCCAGCAGCTCCCACTCGGAAACAGGGCTTCACACTGAAGCTTTCTTT. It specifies CASSSHSETGLHTEAFF.

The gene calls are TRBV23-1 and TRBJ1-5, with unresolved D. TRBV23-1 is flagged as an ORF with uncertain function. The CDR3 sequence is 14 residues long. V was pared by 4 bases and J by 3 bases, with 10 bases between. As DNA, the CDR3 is TGCGCCAGCAGTCGGCCGGGGTCCAATCAGCCCCAGCATTTT. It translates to CASSRPGSNQPQHF.

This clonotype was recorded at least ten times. The CDR3 loop is CASIPSGYNEQFF. In DNA, the CDR3 is TGTGCCAGCATCCCTTCGGGTTACAATGAGCAGTTCTTC. The chain couples TRBV12-3 or TRBV12-4 to TRBJ2-1; no reliable D call. The length of the CDR3 is 13 residues. V gave up 7 bases and J gave up 4 bases, with 11 bases separating them.

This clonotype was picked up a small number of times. CDR3 DNA sequence: TGTGCCATCAGTACCAGGACATTCTTATCCTACGAGCAGTACTTC. Amino acid sequence: CAISTRTFLSYEQYF. The V call is TRBV10-3, the J call TRBJ2-7; maybe TRBD1 (5 bases). The germline V gene encodes CDR1 ENHRY and CDR2 SYGVKD. The germline V and J ends were trimmed by 5 bases and 1 base, with 15 bases remaining between them. This CDR3 region has 15 residues.

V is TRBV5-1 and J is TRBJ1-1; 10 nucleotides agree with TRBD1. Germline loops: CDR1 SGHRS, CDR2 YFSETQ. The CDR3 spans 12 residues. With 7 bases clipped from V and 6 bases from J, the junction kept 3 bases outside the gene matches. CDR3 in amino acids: CASRTGGSEAFF. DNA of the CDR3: TGCGCCAGCCGGACAGGGGGTTCTGAAGCTTTCTTT.

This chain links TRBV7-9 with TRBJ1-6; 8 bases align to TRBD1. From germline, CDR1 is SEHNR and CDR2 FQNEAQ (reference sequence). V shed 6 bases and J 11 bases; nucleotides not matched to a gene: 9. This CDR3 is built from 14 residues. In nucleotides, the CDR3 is TGTGCCAGCAGGGAAGACACAGGGGGGACACCCCTCCACTTT. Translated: CASREDTGGTPLHF.

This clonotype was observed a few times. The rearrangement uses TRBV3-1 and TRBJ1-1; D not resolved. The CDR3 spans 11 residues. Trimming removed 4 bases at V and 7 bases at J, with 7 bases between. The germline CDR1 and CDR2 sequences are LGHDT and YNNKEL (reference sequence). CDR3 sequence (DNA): TGTGCCAGCAGCCGGCCGATTGAAGCTTTCTTT. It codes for CASSRPIEAFF.

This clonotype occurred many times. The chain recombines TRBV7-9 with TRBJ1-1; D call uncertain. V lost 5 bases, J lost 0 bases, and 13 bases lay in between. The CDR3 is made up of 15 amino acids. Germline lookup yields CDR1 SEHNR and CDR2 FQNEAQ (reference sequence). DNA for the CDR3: TGTGCCAGCAGCCCAGGTGTTGGACTGAACACTGAAGCTTTCTTT. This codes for CASSPGVGLNTEAFF.

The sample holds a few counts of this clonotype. The CDR3 region is CSARDPPVGNTEAFF. The CDR3 DNA is TGCAGTGCTAGAGATCCACCGGTAGGGAACACTGAAGCTTTCTTT. The chain uses TRBV20-1 and TRBJ1-1; no clear D gene. CDR3 length equals 15 residues. The germline CDR1 and CDR2 sequences are DFQATT and SNEGSKA (reference sequence). The germline V and J ends were trimmed by 0 bases and 1 base, with 12 bases remaining between them.

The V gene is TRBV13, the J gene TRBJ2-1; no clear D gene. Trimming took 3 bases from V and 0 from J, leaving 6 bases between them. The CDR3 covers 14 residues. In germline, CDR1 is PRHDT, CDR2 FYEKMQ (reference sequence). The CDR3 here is CASSLEHSYNEQFF. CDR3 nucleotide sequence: TGTGCCAGCAGCTTGGAGCACTCCTACAATGAGCAGTTCTTC.

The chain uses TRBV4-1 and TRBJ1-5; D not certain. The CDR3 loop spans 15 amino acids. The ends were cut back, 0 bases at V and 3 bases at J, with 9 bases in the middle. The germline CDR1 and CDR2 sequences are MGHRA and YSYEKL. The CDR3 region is CASSQDPESNQPQHF. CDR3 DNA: TGCGCCAGCAGCCAAGATCCGGAGTCCAATCAGCCCCAGCATTTT.

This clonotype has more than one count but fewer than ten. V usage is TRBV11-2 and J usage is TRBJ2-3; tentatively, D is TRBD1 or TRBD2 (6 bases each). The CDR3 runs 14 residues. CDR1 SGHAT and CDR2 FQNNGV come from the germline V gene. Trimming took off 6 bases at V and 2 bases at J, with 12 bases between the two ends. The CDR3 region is CASSYGGSTDTQYF. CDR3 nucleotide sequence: TGTGCCAGCAGTTACGGGGGCTCCACAGATACGCAGTATTTT.

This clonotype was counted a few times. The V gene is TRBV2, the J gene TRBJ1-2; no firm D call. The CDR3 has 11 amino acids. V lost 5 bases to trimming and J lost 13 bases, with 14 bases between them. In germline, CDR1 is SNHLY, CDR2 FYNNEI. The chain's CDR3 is CASSSGSLSTF. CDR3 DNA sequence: TGTGCCAGCAGTTCCGGGTCCTTGAGCACCTTC.

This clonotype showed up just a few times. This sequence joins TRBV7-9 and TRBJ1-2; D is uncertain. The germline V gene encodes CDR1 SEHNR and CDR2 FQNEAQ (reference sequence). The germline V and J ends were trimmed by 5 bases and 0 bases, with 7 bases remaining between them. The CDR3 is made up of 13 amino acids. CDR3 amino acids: CASSAKSNYGYTF. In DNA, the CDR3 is TGTGCCAGCAGCGCAAAGTCTAACTATGGCTACACCTTC.

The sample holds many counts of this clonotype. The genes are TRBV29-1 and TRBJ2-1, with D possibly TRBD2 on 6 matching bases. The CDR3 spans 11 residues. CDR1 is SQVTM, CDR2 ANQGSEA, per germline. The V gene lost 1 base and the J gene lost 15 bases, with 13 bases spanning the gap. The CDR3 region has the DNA TGCAGCGTTGAAGGGCGGGATCGGTGGTTCTTC. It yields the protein CSVEGRDRWFF.

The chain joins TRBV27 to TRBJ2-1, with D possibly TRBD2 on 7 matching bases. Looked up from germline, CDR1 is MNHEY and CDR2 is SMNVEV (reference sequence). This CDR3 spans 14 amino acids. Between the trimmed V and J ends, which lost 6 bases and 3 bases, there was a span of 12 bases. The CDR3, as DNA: TGTGCCAGCAGGTGGGGGGGCCGCTACAATGAGCAGTTCTTC. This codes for CASRWGGRYNEQFF.

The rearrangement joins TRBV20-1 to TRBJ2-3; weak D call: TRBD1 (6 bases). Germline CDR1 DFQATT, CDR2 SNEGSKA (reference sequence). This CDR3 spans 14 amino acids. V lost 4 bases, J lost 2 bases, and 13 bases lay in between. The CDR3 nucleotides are TGCAGTGCTAAACAGGGTGGCCTCACAGATACGCAGTATTTT. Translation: CSAKQGGLTDTQYF.

The CDR3 DNA reads TGTGCCAGCAGTTTAGGGACTAGCGACACCGGGGAGCTGTTTTTT. Amino acids: CASSLGTSDTGELFF. The rearrangement uses TRBV28 and TRBJ2-2, with 10 bases lining up with TRBD2. This CDR3 comprises 15 residues. Germline CDR1 is MDHEN and CDR2 is SYDVKM. V shed 2 bases, J shed 3 bases, and the junction held 0 bases outside the gene matches.